This T cell receptor beta chain was observed in a study of CD8 T cells in Susac syndrome. V gave up 2 bases and J gave up 0 bases; unmatched junction bases: 4. The germline CDR1 and CDR2 sequences are LGHDT and YNNKEL (reference sequence). The CDR3 loop spans 17 amino acids. Random-hexamer reverse transcription was applied to about 0.5 to 1 ug RNA. TCRdb called the immunoSEQ multiplex PCR reads again in MiXCR, with one record for every CDR3 protein. The sample includes 140,000 to 150,000 distinct CDR3 sequences, around 94% of them seen just once. In blood CD8+ and CD4+ T cells, TCR beta underwent sequencing.

The rearrangement uses TRBV3-1 and TRBJ2-3; 11 bases map to TRBD2. The TCR comes from a human donor in good health. Sequenced: CD4+ T cells from PBMCs. This CDR3 is CASSQTGLAASTDTQYF. Written as DNA, the CDR3 is TGTGCCAGCAGCCAAACGGGACTAGCGGCTAGCACAGATACGCAGTATTTT.